A single sample gave rise to the 15 T cell receptor beta chains below, sequenced in a study of regulatory T cells in long-lasting Graves disease. Arm-PCR of CDR3 regions and iRepertoire HTBI primers were used to build TCR beta libraries. MiXCR, applied by TCRdb to the multiplex PCR reads, yields one record per CDR3 protein. This table holds 350,000 to 450,000 distinct CDR3 sequences, under 15% found once. The time point is: newly diagnosed GD, antithyroid drugs for less than 3 months. The TCR library was prepared using RNA isolated from PBMCs. These records were also assigned to another study, of T cells in Graves' hyperthyroidism and ophthalmopathy.

Sequencing used peripheral blood mononuclear cells (PBMCs), obtained at new diagnosis, from a patient treated with antithyroid drugs. The receptors were sampled from a woman between 25 and 40 years old with Graves disease.

This clonotype was seen more than once but under ten times. This chain joins TRBV7-2 and TRBJ2-1; D might be TRBD1 or TRBD2, each matching 6 bases. Germline loops: CDR1 SGHTA, CDR2 FQGNSA. This CDR3 is built from 15 residues. V was clipped by 2 bases and J by 4 bases, with 12 bases between them. As DNA, the CDR3 is TGTGCCAGCAGCTTACTGAGGGGGGTTTACAATGAGCAGTTCTTC. Protein product: CASSLLRGVYNEQFF.

This chain uses TRBV9 with TRBJ2-2; TRBD2 is a possible D gene (6 bases). The germline CDR1 and CDR2 sequences are SGDLS and YYNGEE. CDR3 length: 15 amino acids. V was pared by 4 bases and J by 6 bases, with 16 bases between. CDR3 protein: CASSPRPGGPGELFF. The CDR3, as DNA: TGTGCCAGCAGCCCCCGCCCCGGGGGTCCCGGGGAGCTGTTTTTT.

Many counts were recorded for this clonotype. CDR3 amino acids: CASSLREFSGRAYNEQFF. The CDR3 nucleotides are TGTGCCAGCAGCTTAAGGGAGTTCAGCGGGAGGGCCTACAATGAGCAGTTCTTC. The gene calls are TRBV11-3 and TRBJ2-1; TRBD2 aligns across 10 bases. The CDR3 spans 18 residues. The J segment lost 2 bases and the V segment lost 2 bases, leaving 9 bases of the junction unmatched. Germline values: CDR1 SGHNT, CDR2 YENEEA. The whole variable domain, filled in from reference TRBV11-3 and TRBJ2-1, reads EAGVVQSPRYKIIEKKQPVAFWCNPISGHNTLYWYLQNLGQGPELLIRYENEEAVDDSQLPKDRFSAERLKGVDSTLKIQPAELGDSAVYLCASSLREFSGRAYNEQFFGPGTRLTVL.

The chain carries TRBV29-1 and TRBJ2-1, with a possible D match to TRBD2 (6 bases). Germline CDR1 is SQVTM and CDR2 is ANQGSEA. The CDR3 totals 12 residues. The V end lost 3 bases, the J end lost 6 bases, and 9 bases lay between the germline ends. CDR3 protein: CSVDTEGNEQFF. CDR3 bases: TGCAGCGTTGACACGGAGGGCAATGAGCAGTTCTTC.

This clonotype was observed many times. This chain connects TRBV12-3 or TRBV12-4 to TRBJ1-1, with D uncertain. V lost 3 bases and J 1 base, leaving 9 bases between the germline ends. This CDR3 region has 14 residues. The chain's CDR3 is CASSFRATNTEAFF. Written as DNA, the CDR3 is TGTGCCAGCAGTTTCCGGGCCACGAACACTGAAGCTTTCTTT.

This clonotype was detected a few times. This rearrangement joins TRBV7-9 to TRBJ2-7; tentative D call: TRBD2 (5 bases). CDR3 length equals 13 residues. Germline V gives CDR1 SEHNR, CDR2 FQNEAQ (reference sequence). Trimming took off 2 bases at V and 4 bases at J, with 9 bases between the two ends. The DNA for the CDR3 is TGTGCCAGCAGCTTACCCCCGGGGTACGAGCAGTACTTC. This sequence encodes CASSLPPGYEQYF.

This clonotype was observed a few times. The chain recombines TRBV20-1 with TRBJ2-2; D remains ambiguous. This CDR3 is built from 14 residues. The germline V and J ends were trimmed by 5 bases and 4 bases, with 14 bases remaining between them. CDR1 and CDR2 from the germline V gene are DFQATT and SNEGSKA (reference sequence). The CDR3 DNA reads TGCAGTGCTTACCGACTGGCTTCCACCGGGGAGCTGTTTTTT. Amino acids: CSAYRLASTGELFF.

This rearrangement joins TRBV9 to TRBJ1-5, with D perhaps TRBD1 (5 bases). The CDR3 covers 15 residues. Germline-derived CDR1 and CDR2 are SGDLS and YYNGEE. V lost 3 bases and J lost 2, with 12 bases in between. The chain's CDR3 is CASSAQVGGNQPQHF. In DNA form, the CDR3 reads TGTGCCAGCAGCGCCCAGGTGGGGGGCAATCAGCCCCAGCATTTT.

The rearrangement uses TRBV20-1 and TRBJ1-1; D is unclear. V lost 6 bases to trimming and J lost 2 bases, with 16 bases between them. Germline V gene data show CDR1 as DFQATT and CDR2 as SNEGSKA (reference sequence). This CDR3 has 14 residues. The CDR3 bases are TGCAGTGCGAATCTCCCCTTGGGAAACACTGAAGCTTTCTTT. Its translation: CSANLPLGNTEAFF.

Ten or more counts support this clonotype. The chain recombines TRBV27 with TRBJ2-7; 8 bases match TRBD2. Germline assignment: CDR1 MNHEY and CDR2 SMNVEV (reference sequence). J gave up 0 bases and V 3 bases, and 4 bases lay outside the gene matches. The CDR3 loop spans 15 amino acids. CDR3 protein: CASSLGSGASYEQYF. The DNA for the CDR3 is TGTGCCAGCAGTTTGGGTAGCGGGGCCTCCTACGAGCAGTACTTC.

The table lists this clonotype with many counts. The chain carries TRBV19 and TRBJ2-7; TRBD2 aligns across 12 bases. The germline CDR1 and CDR2 sequences are LNHDA and SQIVND (reference sequence). V lost 5 bases, J lost 6 bases, and 5 bases stayed unmatched. There are 14 residues in the CDR3. CDR3 amino acids: CASSLTSGRVEQYF. The CDR3 DNA sequence: TGTGCCAGTAGTCTGACTAGCGGGAGAGTCGAGCAGTACTTC. The full variable domain, completed using reference TRBV19 and TRBJ2-7, is DGGITQSPKYLFRKEGQNVTLSCEQNLNHDAMYWYRQDPGQGLRLIYYSQIVNDFQKGDIAEGYSVSREKKESFPLTVTSAQKNPTAFYLCASSLTSGRVEQYFGPGTRLTVT.

This clonotype was seen ten or more times. The chain combines TRBV20-1 with TRBJ2-2; the D gene is possibly TRBD1 (5 bases). CDR3 length equals 14 residues. Germline V CDR1 and CDR2: DFQATT, SNEGSKA (reference sequence). The V gene lost 3 bases and the J gene lost 5 bases, with 13 bases spanning the gap. The CDR3 sequence: CSARADSVTGELFF. The DNA for the CDR3 is TGCAGTGCTAGGGCTGACAGCGTAACCGGGGAGCTGTTTTTT.

This clonotype was recorded a few times. V and J are TRBV9 and TRBJ2-1, with D perhaps TRBD2 (6 bases). V lost 2 bases and J 4 bases, leaving 13 bases between the germline ends. Germline CDR1 and CDR2: SGDLS and YYNGEE. CDR3 length: 15 amino acids. The CDR3 region has the DNA TGTGCCAGCAGCGTTGGTGGCGGGATGTACAATGAGCAGTTCTTC. This sequence encodes CASSVGGGMYNEQFF. Using reference TRBV9 and TRBJ2-1 for the parts outside the CDR3, the full variable domain is DSGVTQTPKHLITATGQRVTLRCSPRSGDLSVYWYQQSLDQGLQFLIQYYNGEERAKGNILERFSAQQFPDLHSELNLSSLELGDSALYFCASSVGGGMYNEQFFGPGTRLTVL.

J is TRBJ2-1 and V is TRBV18; perhaps TRBD1 as D (5 bases). CDR3 size: 14 residues. Trimming left V 2 bases short and J 8 bases short, with 13 bases between. Germline CDR1 KGHSH, CDR2 LQKENI. The CDR3 sequence: CASSPVGARDEQFF. Written as DNA, the CDR3 is TGTGCCAGCTCACCAGTGGGCGCCAGGGATGAGCAGTTCTTC.

This clonotype was detected ten times or more. The J gene is TRBJ2-7, the V gene TRBV5-1; TRBD2 matches 9 bases. The CDR3 is 14 amino acids. The V gene end was trimmed by 4 bases and the J gene end by 4 bases; junction bases not matched to a gene: 6. Germline CDR1 and CDR2: SGHRS and YFSETQ. The CDR3 here is CASSGAGGPYEQYF. The CDR3 coding sequence is TGCGCCAGCAGCGGTGCGGGAGGGCCGTACGAGCAGTACTTC. Based on the CDR3 plus reference TRBV5-1 and TRBJ2-7, the full variable domain is KAGVTQTPRYLIKTRGQQVTLSCSPISGHRSVSWYQQTPGQGLQFLFEYFSETQRNKGNFPGRFSGRQFSNSRSEMNVSTLELGDSALYLCASSGAGGPYEQYFGPGTRLTVT.